A selection of T cell receptor beta chains follows, all from one sample in a study of shared clonotypes between healthy human individuals. Generated by immunoSEQ multiplex PCR, the TCRdb table keeps only in-frame clones and is missing some. The repertoire holds 2 million to 2.5 million clones, with 85% to 95% as singletons. Sequenced: naive CD4+ T cells from PBMCs. Receptors originate from a man between 18 and 35 years old in good health. Some clones in this sample may be carry-over from other donors' samples. Each CDR3 is given with its conserved first and last residue. The order of the fields is D gene, J gene, clone size, V gene, CDR3 length, CDR3 DNA, CDR3 protein. D genes are given only for firm matches. Only part of the rows carry a size: once, few, many, or a class if the clone is expanded.

>TRBD2|TRBJ2-1|-|TRBV7-2|16
TGTGCCAGCAGCTTTCGCGGGACTAGCGATTACAATGAGCAGTTCTTC
CASSFRGTSDYNEQFF
>-|TRBJ2-3|once|TRBV5-1|14
TGCGCCAGCAGTTGGACGCCTACCACAGATACGCAGTATTTT
CASSWTPTTDTQYF
>TRBD2|TRBJ2-1|once|TRBV6-5|15
TGTGCCAGCAGTTCTTCTAGCGGGAGTCCAAATGAGCAGTTCTTC
CASSSSSGSPNEQFF
>-|TRBJ1-2|-|TRBV18|14
TGTGCCAGCTCACCAAGGGACGCAAGCTATGGCTACACCTTC
CASSPRDASYGYTF
>TRBD1|TRBJ1-5|-|TRBV27|15
TGTGCCAGCAGTCTAGGGGGCGGGCTGAATCAGCCCCAGCATTTT
CASSLGGGLNQPQHF
>TRBD1|TRBJ1-2|-|TRBV9|12
TGTGCCAGCAGCAAACAGGGGTGGGGCTACACCTTC
CASSKQGWGYTF
>-|TRBJ1-4|-|TRBV9|14
TGTGCCAGCAGCCCCTTACCCAGCGGGGAAAAACTGTTTTTT
CASSPLPSGEKLFF
>-|TRBJ1-1|few|TRBV5-1|11
TGCGCCAGCAGCTTGGGCACTGAAGCTTTCTTT
CASSLGTEAFF
>-|TRBJ2-1|-|TRBV2|13
TGTGCCAGCGGCCTGGAGGGGGGCCATGAGCAGTTCTTC
CASGLEGGHEQFF
>-|TRBJ1-5|-|TRBV28|16
TGTGCCAGCAGTTTATTTTCAGGAGGTGGCAATCAGCCCCAGCATTTT
CASSLFSGGGNQPQHF
>-|TRBJ2-5|once|TRBV5-4|18
TGTGCCAGCAGCAGGGGGAGCAACAGACAGACAACCCAAGAGACCCAGTACTTC
CASSRGSNRQTTQETQYF
>TRBD2|TRBJ2-7|-|TRBV5-1|17
TGCGCCAGCAGCTTGACTAGCGGGAGGGCGGGCCTCCTCGAGCAGTACTTC
CASSLTSGRAGLLEQYF
>-|TRBJ1-4|-|TRBV5-8|15
TGTGCCAGCAGCGGGCAGAGTGCAACTAATGAAAAACTGTTTTTT
CASSGQSATNEKLFF
>-|TRBJ2-1|once|TRBV18|14
TGTGCCAGCTCACCACCGCCAGGGACCGCTGAGCAGTTCTTC
CASSPPPGTAEQFF
>-|TRBJ2-1|-|TRBV5-1|16
TGCGCCAGCAGCAGCGGCGGCGCAGTCTCCTACAATGAGCAGTTCTTC
CASSSGGAVSYNEQFF
>TRBD2|TRBJ2-1|once|TRBV6-6|15
TGTGCCAGCAGTTACCGACTAGCGGGAGTGAGTGAGCAGTTCTTC
CASSYRLAGVSEQFF
>-|TRBJ2-7|once|TRBV27|17
TGTGCCAGCAGTTGGACCGGCGGGTTCTCGTGGGCCTACGAGCAGTACTTC
CASSWTGGFSWAYEQYF